This T cell receptor beta chain is from a study of blood T cell repertoires in COVID-19. TCRdb keeps only in-frame clones here, not all; method: immunoSEQ multiplex PCR. The repertoire holds over 150,000 clones, with around 90% as singletons. Sequenced input: PBMCs or T cells enriched from blood (not recorded which). This sequence was found in a woman aged 18-29 years who had recovered from COVID-19.

The CDR3 loop reads CAWSGGRTTGEETQYF. CDR3 sequence (DNA): TGTGCCTGGAGTGGGGGTCGGACGACAGGGGAAGAGACCCAGTACTTC. The chain uses TRBV30 and TRBJ2-5; the match to TRBD1 covers 8 bases. The length of the CDR3 is 16 residues. The germline CDR1 and CDR2 sequences are GTSNPN and SVGIG (reference sequence). V was clipped by 1 base and J by 3 bases; unmatched bases: 10.